A single sample is the source of the 3 T cell receptor beta chains below, sequenced in a study of T cells in Graves' hyperthyroidism and ophthalmopathy. There were TCR beta CDR3 regions amplified from RNA transcripts. A set of HTBI primers served as the primers for a first-round RT-PCR of the TCR CDR3. TCRdb reprocessed the multiplex PCR reads with MiXCR, giving one entry per CDR3 protein. This sample carries nearly 600,000 distinct CDR3 sequences, around 14% of them seen once, and the ten largest clones take 7% to 9%. Input material: blood. The receptor set was obtained from a woman aged 18-29 years with Graves' ophthalmopathy.

The J gene is TRBJ1-3, the V gene TRBV6-5; perhaps TRBD1 as D (5 bases). Germline V CDR1 and CDR2: MNHEY, SVGAGI. The CDR3 is made up of 12 amino acids. V gave up 0 bases and J gave up 14 bases, with 11 bases separating them. CDR3 DNA: TGTGCCAGCAGTTACTCCCCTCTGGGGCTATATTTT. It codes for CASSYSPLGLYF.

For this clonotype: This may be a read error: a much more frequent sequence differs by one nucleotide. The chain is built from TRBV12-3 or TRBV12-4 and TRBJ2-5; maybe TRBD1 (6 bases). The V and J ends lost 1 base and 9 bases respectively, with 12 bases between them. This CDR3 has 13 residues. CDR3: CASSLDRVRAQYF. The CDR3 DNA is TGTGCCAGCAGTTTAGACAGGGTCCGTGCCCAGTACTTC.

This clonotype appeared a few times. The chain recombines TRBV19 with TRBJ2-1; D remains unclear. V was clipped by 7 bases and J by 7 bases, with 14 bases between them. The CDR3 contains 13 residues. Germline V lookup: CDR1 LNHDA, CDR2 SQIVND (reference sequence). CDR3 coding DNA: TGTGCCAGTAAAGGGTGGGTGGGGAATGAGCAGTTCTTC. Translating it yields CASKGWVGNEQFF.